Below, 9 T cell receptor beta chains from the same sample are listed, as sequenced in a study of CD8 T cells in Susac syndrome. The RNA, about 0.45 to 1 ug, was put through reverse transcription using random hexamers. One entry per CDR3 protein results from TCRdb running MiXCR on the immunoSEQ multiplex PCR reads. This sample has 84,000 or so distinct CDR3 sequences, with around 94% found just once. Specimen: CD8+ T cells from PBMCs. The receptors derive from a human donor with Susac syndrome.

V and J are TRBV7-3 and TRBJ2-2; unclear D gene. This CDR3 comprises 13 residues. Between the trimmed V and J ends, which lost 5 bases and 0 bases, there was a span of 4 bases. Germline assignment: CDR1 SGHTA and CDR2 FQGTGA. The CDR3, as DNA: TGTGCCAGCAGCCCCTCGAACACCGGGGAGCTGTTTTTT. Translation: CASSPSNTGELFF.

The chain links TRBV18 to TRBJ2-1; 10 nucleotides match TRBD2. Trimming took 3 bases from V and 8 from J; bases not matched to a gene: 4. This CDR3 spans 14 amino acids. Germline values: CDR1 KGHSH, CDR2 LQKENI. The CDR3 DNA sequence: TGTGCCAGCTCACCGGGACTAGCGAAAGATGAGCAGTTCTTC. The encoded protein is CASSPGLAKDEQFF.

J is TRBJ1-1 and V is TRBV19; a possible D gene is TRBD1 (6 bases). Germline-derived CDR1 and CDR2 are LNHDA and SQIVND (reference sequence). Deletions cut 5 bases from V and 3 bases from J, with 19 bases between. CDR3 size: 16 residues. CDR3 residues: CASSGINTGSDTEAFF. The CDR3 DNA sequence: TGTGCCAGTAGTGGTATTAACACAGGGTCAGACACTGAAGCTTTCTTT.

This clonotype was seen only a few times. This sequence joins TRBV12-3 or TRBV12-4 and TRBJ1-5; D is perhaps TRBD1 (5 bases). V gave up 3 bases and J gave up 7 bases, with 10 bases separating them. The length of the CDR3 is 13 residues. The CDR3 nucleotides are TGTGCCAGCAGTTTGGGGCCCGGGCAGCCCCAGCATTTT. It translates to CASSLGPGQPQHF.

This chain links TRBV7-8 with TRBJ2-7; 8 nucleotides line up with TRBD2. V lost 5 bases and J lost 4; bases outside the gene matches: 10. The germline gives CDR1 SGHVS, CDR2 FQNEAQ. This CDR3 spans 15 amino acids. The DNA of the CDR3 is TGTGCCAGCAGCCCCTTCCGGGAGGGCCATTACGAGCAGTACTTC. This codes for CASSPFREGHYEQYF. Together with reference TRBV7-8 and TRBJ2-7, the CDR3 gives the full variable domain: GAGVSQSPRYKVAKRGQDVALRCDPISGHVSLFWYQQALGQGPEFLTYFQNEAQLDKSGLPSDRFFAERPEGSVSTLKIQRTQQEDSAVYLCASSPFREGHYEQYFGPGTRLTVT.

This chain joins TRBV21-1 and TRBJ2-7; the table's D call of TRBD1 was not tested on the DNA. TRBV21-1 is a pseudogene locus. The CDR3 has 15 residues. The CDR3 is CASSNIGGDRYEQYF. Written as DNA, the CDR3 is TGTGCCAGCAGCAACATCGGGGGCGACCGCTACGAGCAGTACTTC.

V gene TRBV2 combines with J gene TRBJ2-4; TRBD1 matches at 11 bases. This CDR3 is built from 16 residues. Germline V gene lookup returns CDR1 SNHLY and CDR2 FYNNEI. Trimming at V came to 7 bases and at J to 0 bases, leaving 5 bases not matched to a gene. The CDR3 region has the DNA TGTGCCAGCAACCGGGACAGGGGGGTAGCCAAAAACATTCAGTACTTC. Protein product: CASNRDRGVAKNIQYF.

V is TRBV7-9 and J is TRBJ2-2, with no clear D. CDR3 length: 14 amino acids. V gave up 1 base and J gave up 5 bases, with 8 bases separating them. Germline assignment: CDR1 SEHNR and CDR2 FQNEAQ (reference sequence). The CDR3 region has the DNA TGTGCCAGCAGCTTAGTTACCCAGACCGGGGAGCTGTTTTTT. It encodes CASSLVTQTGELFF. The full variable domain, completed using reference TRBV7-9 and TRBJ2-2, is DTGVSQNPRHKITKRGQNVTFRCDPISEHNRLYWYRQTLGQGPEFLTYFQNEAQLEKSRLLSDRFSAERPKGSFSTLEIQRTEQGDSAMYLCASSLVTQTGELFFGEGSRLTVL.

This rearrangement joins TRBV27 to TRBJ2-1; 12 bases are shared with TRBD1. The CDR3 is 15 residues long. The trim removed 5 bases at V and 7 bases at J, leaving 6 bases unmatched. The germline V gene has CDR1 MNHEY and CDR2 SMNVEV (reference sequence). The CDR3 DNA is TGTGCCAGCAGTATATGGGGACAGGGGGCAAATGAGCAGTTCTTC. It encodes CASSIWGQGANEQFF.